These 22 T cell receptor beta chains were all obtained from the same sample, sequenced in a study of shared clonotypes between healthy human individuals. Positive CCR7 selection of CD45RO-negative cells yielded the naive CD8 cells, and terminally differentiated effector memory CD45RA+ cells were excluded. Clones were read by immunoSEQ multiplex PCR, and TCRdb kept only the in-frame ones, dropping some. This repertoire shows around 1.9 million clones, about 92% found once; its top ten account for 1.5% to 2%. The sample was naive CD8+ T cells from PBMCs. Receptors were obtained from a man between 18 and 29 years old in good health. Some clones in this sample may be carry-over from other donors' samples.

This rearrangement joins TRBV6-5 to TRBJ2-5, with D possibly TRBD1 on 6 matching bases. Trimming removed 5 bases from V and 2 bases from J, with 12 bases in between. The CDR3 covers 14 residues. The germline V gene has CDR1 MNHEY and CDR2 SVGAGI. The CDR3 nucleotides are TGTGCCAGCAGTCCGGACAGTTCACAAGAGACCCAGTACTTC. This encodes CASSPDSSQETQYF.

The CDR3 spells CASSDRQIDTQYF. The CDR3 coding sequence is TGCGCCAGCAGTGATCGACAGATAGATACGCAGTATTTT. The chain combines TRBV10-2 with TRBJ2-3; perhaps TRBD1 as D (5 bases). V was shortened by 3 bases and J by 5 bases, with 9 bases between the two germline ends. The CDR3 length is 13 residues. The germline V gene has CDR1 WSHSY and CDR2 SAAADI.

To note about this clone: Other DNA sequences in this sample translate to the same CDR3. The chain is built from TRBV9 and TRBJ2-2; 7 nucleotides line up with TRBD1. The CDR3 totals 15 residues. CDR1 SGDLS and CDR2 YYNGEE come from the germline V gene. J was trimmed by 1 base and V by 4 bases; bases with no gene match: 4. DNA of the CDR3: TGTGCCAGCAGCTCACGACAGGGGAACACCGGGGAGCTGTTTTTT. Residues: CASSSRQGNTGELFF.

A word on this clone: The sample holds other DNA sequences that translate to the same CDR3. V and J are TRBV27 and TRBJ2-2, with D possibly being TRBD2 (6 bases). V dropped 1 base and J dropped 5 bases, with 8 bases sitting between them. CDR1 and CDR2 (germline): MNHEY, SMNVEV (reference sequence). The CDR3 consists of 14 residues. The CDR3 protein is CASSLLGRTGELFF. DNA for the CDR3: TGTGCCAGCAGTTTATTGGGGAGGACCGGGGAGCTGTTTTTT.

J is TRBJ2-1 and V is TRBV28; the D gene is possibly TRBD2 (6 bases). The CDR3 loop spans 14 amino acids. The V gene lost 6 bases and the J gene lost 3 bases, with 12 bases spanning the gap. In germline, CDR1 is MDHEN, CDR2 SYDVKM. The CDR3 coding sequence is TGTGCCAGCAGCCCGGGTAGCGGCTACAATGAGCAGTTCTTC. Translated: CASSPGSGYNEQFF.

The rearrangement uses TRBV10-3 and TRBJ2-3; tentatively, D is TRBD1 (6 bases). CDR1 and CDR2 (germline): ENHRY, SYGVKD. Trimming left V 6 bases short and J 2 bases short, with 18 bases between. The CDR3 has 16 residues. The CDR3 loop is CAIRTTGVGPTDTQYF. CDR3 DNA: TGTGCCATCAGGACGACAGGCGTGGGACCCACAGATACGCAGTATTTT.

With regard to this clone: Other DNA sequences from this sample encode an identical CDR3 as well. This chain uses TRBV7-8 with TRBJ2-7, with 8 bases that match TRBD2. Looked up from germline, CDR1 is SGHVS and CDR2 is FQNEAQ. J was trimmed by 6 bases and V by 1 base; bases with no gene match: 2. This CDR3 has 13 residues. The CDR3 protein is CASSLVAGGEQYF. DNA for the CDR3: TGTGCCAGCAGCTTAGTTGCGGGAGGCGAGCAGTACTTC.

The chain joins TRBV7-2 to TRBJ2-2; the D is unclear. Deletions cut 4 bases from V and 7 bases from J, with 7 bases between. The CDR3 totals 12 residues. The germline V gene has CDR1 SGHTA and CDR2 FQGNSA. The CDR3 coding sequence is TGTGCCAGCAGCTATAGTGTCGGGGAGCTGTTTTTT. Translation gives CASSYSVGELFF.

This chain joins TRBV5-6 and TRBJ2-5; D might be TRBD1 (6 bases). The CDR3 length is 12 residues. V was trimmed by 4 bases and J by 9 bases, leaving 13 bases between them. Germline CDR1 is SGHDT and CDR2 is YYEEEE. The CDR3 is CASSGQLGAQYF. The CDR3 bases are TGTGCCAGCAGCGGACAGCTTGGGGCCCAGTACTTC.

This clone was observed once. The rearrangement joins TRBV27 to TRBJ2-3; possible D gene TRBD1, 6 bases. CDR3 length: 16 amino acids. The germline CDR1 and CDR2 sequences are MNHEY and SMNVEV (reference sequence). V was pared by 1 base and J by 2 bases, with 13 bases between. The CDR3 protein is CASSLFGTLFTDTQYF. Here the CDR3 DNA reads TGTGCCAGCAGTTTATTTGGGACACTATTCACAGATACGCAGTATTTT.

The genes are TRBV4-1 and TRBJ1-2; possible D gene TRBD1, 6 bases. Trimming cost V 1 base and J 2 bases, with 14 bases left between them. This CDR3 is built from 16 residues. Per the germline V gene, CDR1 is MGHRA and CDR2 is YSYEKL. The CDR3 reads CASSQVYTGLNYGYTF. CDR3 nucleotides: TGCGCCAGCAGCCAAGTTTATACAGGGTTGAACTATGGCTACACCTTC.

The V gene is TRBV10-2, the J gene TRBJ2-2; the D is unclear. V shed 6 bases and J shed 7 bases, with 15 bases lying between them. Germline-derived CDR1 and CDR2 are WSHSY and SAAADI. CDR3 length: 14 amino acids. CDR3 residues: CASSLIGEVGELFF. The CDR3 nucleotides read TGCGCCAGCAGCCTCATAGGAGAAGTCGGGGAGCTGTTTTTT.

This rearrangement joins TRBV18 to TRBJ1-1; the D is unclear. This CDR3 has 18 residues. CDR1 and CDR2 from the germline V gene are KGHSH and LQKENI. The germline V and J ends were trimmed by 0 bases and 0 bases, with 17 bases remaining between them. This CDR3 is CASSPPRLPGTVNTEAFF. The CDR3 coding sequence is TGTGCCAGCTCACCACCGAGGTTACCGGGAACGGTGAACACTGAAGCTTTCTTT.

The chain uses TRBV18 and TRBJ2-5; D is perhaps TRBD1 or TRBD2 (5 bases each). V was shortened by 4 bases and J by 4 bases, with 10 bases between the two germline ends. Germline V lookup: CDR1 KGHSH, CDR2 LQKENI. This CDR3 comprises 13 residues. In DNA, the CDR3 is TGTGCCAGCTCACATTGGGACGGAGAGACCCAGTACTTC. Its protein product is CASSHWDGETQYF. The full variable domain, its missing parts supplied by reference TRBV18 and TRBJ2-5, is NAGVMQNPRHLVRRRGQEARLRCSPMKGHSHVYWYRQLPEEGLKFMVYLQKENIIDESGMPKERFSAEFPKEGPSILRIQQVVRGDSAAYFCASSHWDGETQYFGPGTRLLVL.

The V gene is TRBV11-2, the J gene TRBJ2-5, with 9 bases that match TRBD1. This CDR3 is built from 16 residues. Trimming took 5 bases from V and 1 from J; bases not matched to a gene: 8. Germline CDR1 is SGHAT and CDR2 is FQNNGV. This CDR3 is CASSDRGQGTQETQYF. The CDR3 coding sequence is TGTGCCAGCAGCGACCGGGGACAGGGCACCCAAGAGACCCAGTACTTC. Using reference TRBV11-2 and TRBJ2-5 for the parts outside the CDR3, the full variable domain is EAGVAQSPRYKIIEKRQSVAFWCNPISGHATLYWYQQILGQGPKLLIQFQNNGVVDDSQLPKDRFSAERLKGVDSTLKIQPAKLEDSAVYLCASSDRGQGTQETQYFGPGTRLLVL.

In its sample, this clone was seen once. This rearrangement joins TRBV28 to TRBJ1-2, with 8 bases lining up with TRBD1. Trimming took 2 bases from V and 2 from J; bases not matched to a gene: 10. The CDR3 sequence is 17 residues long. CDR1 and CDR2 (germline): MDHEN, SYDVKM. CDR3 nucleotides: TGTGCCAGCAGTTTACCCTCCTTGACAGGGGAGAACTATGGCTACACCTTC. Translating it yields CASSLPSLTGENYGYTF.

The chain carries TRBV7-9 and TRBJ1-1, with D perhaps TRBD1 (6 bases). Germline CDR1 and CDR2: SEHNR and FQNEAQ (reference sequence). This CDR3 contains 12 residues. Deletions cut 3 bases from V and 11 bases from J, with 13 bases between. CDR3 protein: CASSLGEGVAFF. CDR3 sequence (DNA): TGTGCCAGCAGCTTGGGAGAGGGGGTTGCTTTCTTT.

The chain uses TRBV9 and TRBJ2-1; no reliable D call. Trimming shortened V by 3 bases and J by 6 bases, and 10 bases separated the two germline ends. Germline V lookup: CDR1 SGDLS, CDR2 YYNGEE. This CDR3 has 13 amino acids. CDR3 DNA: TGTGCCAGCAGCGACGGCGGAACCAATGAGCAGTTCTTC. This gives the protein CASSDGGTNEQFF.

This sequence joins TRBV7-9 and TRBJ2-7; D may be TRBD2 (5 bases). V gave up 6 bases and J gave up 2 bases, with 14 bases separating them. Looked up from germline, CDR1 is SEHNR and CDR2 is FQNEAQ (reference sequence). The CDR3 contains 14 residues. This CDR3 is CASRPKTGTYEQYF. The CDR3 DNA sequence: TGTGCCAGCAGGCCAAAAACCGGGACCTACGAGCAGTACTTC.

This chain links TRBV6-1 with TRBJ2-7; D may match TRBD1 or TRBD2 (6 bases each). The CDR3 loop spans 12 amino acids. The germline V and J ends were trimmed by 8 bases and 2 bases, with 10 bases remaining between them. CDR1 is MNHNS, CDR2 SASEGT, per germline. As DNA, the CDR3 is TGTGCCAGCCCCGGGGGCCCCTACGAGCAGTACTTC. It codes for CASPGGPYEQYF.

The rearrangement joins TRBV9 to TRBJ2-7; TRBD1 might be the D (6 bases). The germline gives CDR1 SGDLS, CDR2 YYNGEE. V lost 0 bases to trimming and J lost 6 bases, with 10 bases between them. The CDR3 totals 13 residues. This chain's CDR3 is CASSVDGRGEQYF. For the CDR3, the DNA is TGTGCCAGCAGCGTAGACGGCAGGGGCGAGCAGTACTTC.

This chain uses TRBV27 with TRBJ2-7, with 8 positions matching TRBD2. The V gene's germline CDR1 is MNHEY and CDR2 SMNVEV (reference sequence). The V segment lost 5 bases and the J segment 2 bases; nucleotides outside the gene matches: 8. The CDR3 is made up of 15 amino acids. This CDR3 reads CASSPRGSGTYEQYF. The CDR3 DNA reads as TGTGCCAGCAGTCCCCGTGGTAGCGGGACCTACGAGCAGTACTTC.